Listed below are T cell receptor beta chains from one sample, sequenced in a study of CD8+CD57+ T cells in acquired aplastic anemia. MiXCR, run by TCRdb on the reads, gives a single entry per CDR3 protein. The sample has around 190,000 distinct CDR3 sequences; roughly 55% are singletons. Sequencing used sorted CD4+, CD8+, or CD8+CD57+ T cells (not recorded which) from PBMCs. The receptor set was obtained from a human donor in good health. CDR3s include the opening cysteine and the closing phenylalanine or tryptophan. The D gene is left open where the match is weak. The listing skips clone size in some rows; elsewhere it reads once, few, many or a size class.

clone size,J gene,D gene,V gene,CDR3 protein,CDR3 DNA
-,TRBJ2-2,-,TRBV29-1,CSVEGIGWAGELFF,TGCAGCGTTGAAGGGATAGGGTGGGCCGGGGAACTGTTTTTT
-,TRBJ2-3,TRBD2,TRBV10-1,CASSESRTSEQYF,TGCGCCAGCAGTGAGTCCCGGACTAGTGAGCAGTATTTT
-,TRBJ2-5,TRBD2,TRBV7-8,CASSSAGGRETQYF,TGTGCCAGCAGCTCTGCGGGGGGGCGTGAGACCCAGTACTTC
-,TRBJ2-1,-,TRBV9,CASSVDTYNEQFF,TGTGCCAGCAGCGTGGACACTTACAATGAGCAGTTCTTC
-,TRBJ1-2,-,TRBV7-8,CASTPQWGPLYSYTF,TGTGCCAGCACCCCCCAATGGGGCCCTCTCTATAGCTACACCTTC
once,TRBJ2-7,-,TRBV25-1,CASSPNRRPSSCEQYF,TGTGCCAGCAGTCCTAACAGAAGACCAAGCTCCTGCGAGCAGTACTTC
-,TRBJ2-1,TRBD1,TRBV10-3,CAISEPNRTGYNEQFF,TGTGCCATCAGTGAGCCCAACCGGACAGGTTACAATGAGCAGTTCTTC
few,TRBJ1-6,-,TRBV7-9,CASSADPSSSHF,TGTGCCAGCAGCGCGGACCCATCCTCATCCCACTTT
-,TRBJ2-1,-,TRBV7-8,CASSLGGPGTNEQFF,TGTGCCAGCAGCTTAGGTGGGCCAGGGACCAATGAGCAGTTCTTC
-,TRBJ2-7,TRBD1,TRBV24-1,CATSDVGTGLDEQYF,TGTGCCACCAGTGATGTGGGGACAGGTCTTGACGAGCAGTACTTC
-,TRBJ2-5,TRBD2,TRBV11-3,CASSWGTREKQETQYF,TGTGCCAGCAGCTGGGGGACTAGGGAGAAGCAGGAGACCCAGTACTTC
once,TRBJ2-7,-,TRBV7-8,CASSPGSTPGEQYF,TGTGCCAGCAGCCCAGGCTCAACTCCCGGGGAGCAGTACTTC
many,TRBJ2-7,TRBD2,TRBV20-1,CSARTTSGTYEQYF,TGCAGTGCTAGAACGACTAGCGGGACCTACGAGCAGTACTTC
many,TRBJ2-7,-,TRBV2,CASSHPGDSYEQYF,TGTGCCAGCAGCCACCCCGGAGACTCCTACGAGCAGTACTTC
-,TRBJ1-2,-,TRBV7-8,CASSFSQVGNYGYTF,TGTGCCAGCAGCTTTAGCCAGGTTGGCAACTATGGCTACACCTTC
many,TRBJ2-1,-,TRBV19,CASSIYGGNIYNEQFF,TGTGCCAGTAGTATCTACGGGGGTAACATATACAATGAGCAGTTCTTC
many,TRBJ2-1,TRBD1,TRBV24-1,CATSDLTGADEQFF,TGTGCCACCAGTGATCTTACAGGGGCAGATGAGCAGTTCTTC
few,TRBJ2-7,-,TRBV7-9,CASRWDASSYEQYF,TGTGCCAGCAGATGGGACGCGAGCTCCTACGAGCAGTACTTC
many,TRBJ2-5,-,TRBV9,CASSVSGGAGETQYF,TGTGCCAGCAGCGTAAGTGGGGGGGCGGGAGAGACCCAGTACTTC
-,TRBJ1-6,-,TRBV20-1,CSAPRDRLNSPLHF,TGCAGTGCTCCGAGAGACAGGCTTAATTCACCCCTCCACTTT
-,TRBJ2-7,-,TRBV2,CASRSGTGDHEPYF,TGTGCCAGCAGATCCGGGACGGGGGACCACGAGCCGTACTTC
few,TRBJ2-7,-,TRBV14,CASSLGTTTYEQYF,TGTGCCAGCAGCCTCGGTACTACGACCTACGAGCAGTACTTC
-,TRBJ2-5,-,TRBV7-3,CASSAAGAPQETQYF,TGTGCCAGCAGCGCGGCGGGGGCCCCCCAAGAGACCCAGTACTTC
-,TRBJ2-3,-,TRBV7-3,CASSATAGQDTQYF,TGTGCCAGCAGCGCCACAGCGGGACAGGATACGCAGTATTTT
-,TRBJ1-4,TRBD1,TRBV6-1,CASKTGVGTNEKMFF,TGTGCCAGTAAGACAGGGGTGGGAACTAATGAAAAAATGTTTTTT
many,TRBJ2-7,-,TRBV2,CASSVMVHEQYF,TGTGCCAGCAGTGTTATGGTCCACGAGCAGTACTTC
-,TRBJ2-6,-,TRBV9,CASSASGANVLTF,TGTGCCAGCAGTGCTTCTGGGGCCAACGTCCTGACTTTC
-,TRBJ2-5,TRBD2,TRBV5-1,CASTRGAGGPGETQYF,TGCGCCAGCACCCGCGGCGCGGGAGGACCTGGAGAGACCCAGTACTTC
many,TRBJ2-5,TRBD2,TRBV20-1,CSARSELAELGGAPGMGETQYF,TGCAGTGCTAGATCTGAACTAGCGGAATTAGGGGGAGCCCCAGGGATGGGAGAGACCCAGTACTTC
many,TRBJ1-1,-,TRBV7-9,CASPNNEAFF,TGTGCCAGCCCGAACAATGAAGCTTTCTTT
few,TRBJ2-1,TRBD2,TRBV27,CASSGGLAGIQYNEQFF,TGTGCCAGCAGTGGGGGACTAGCGGGGATTCAATACAATGAGCAGTTCTTC
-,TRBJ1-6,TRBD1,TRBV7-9,CASSLYPGTGGFSPLHF,TGTGCCAGCAGCTTATATCCCGGGACAGGGGGCTTTTCACCCCTCCACTTT
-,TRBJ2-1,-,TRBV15,CATSRPQLGEQFF,TGTGCCACCAGCAGACCCCAGTTAGGCGAGCAGTTCTTC